One and the same sample provided the 4 T cell receptor beta chains below, sequenced in a study of blood T cells in healthy people across ages. A sample-barcoded 5' primer and a J-beta primer mix were used in a second PCR of roughly 7 to 11 cycles. MiXCR was run by TCRdb on the 5' RACE reads, yielding one entry per CDR3 protein. The sample consists of 500,000 to 600,000 distinct CDR3 sequences, about 25% of them appearing once. Sequenced sample: blood. Receptors were obtained from a woman in her 70s in good health.

This chain links TRBV6-6 with TRBJ2-5; a weak D match, TRBD2 (6 bases). Germline assignment: CDR1 MNHNY and CDR2 SVGAGI (reference sequence). The CDR3 has 15 residues. V was clipped by 6 bases and J by 7 bases, with 21 bases between them. The CDR3 spells CASSAPGASHPTQYF. For the CDR3, the DNA is TGTGCCAGCAGCGCCCCGGGAGCCTCCCACCCGACCCAGTACTTC.

This clonotype was seen a handful of times. The chain has TRBV30 and TRBJ1-1, with no clear D. Trimming pared 1 base from V and 3 bases from J, leaving 6 bases between. CDR1 GTSNPN and CDR2 SVGIG come from the germline V gene (reference sequence). This CDR3 comprises 12 residues. The CDR3 coding sequence is TGTGCCTGGAGTGATTCCTACACTGAAGCTTTCTTT. This codes for CAWSDSYTEAFF.

The chain has TRBV12-3 or TRBV12-4 and TRBJ1-2, with a weak D call TRBD1 (5 bases). Trimming cost V 6 bases and J 4 bases, with 12 bases left between them. CDR3 length: 13 residues. The CDR3 coding sequence is TGTGCCAGCAGGGGGATGGGGCGCTATGGCTACACCTTC. This translates into CASRGMGRYGYTF.

The chain carries TRBV7-2 and TRBJ2-7; D is uncertain. CDR3 length: 15 amino acids. Trimming removed 0 bases from V and 3 bases from J, with 12 bases in between. CDR1 SGHTA and CDR2 FQGNSA come from the germline V gene. CDR3 nucleotides: TGTGCCAGCAGCTTAGCAGGGCAGAGAAGCTACGAGCAGTACTTC. This codes for CASSLAGQRSYEQYF.